Listed below are T cell receptor beta chains from one sample, sequenced in a study of shared clonotypes between healthy human individuals. Assay: immunoSEQ multiplex PCR; the TCRdb copy retains only in-frame clones and omits some. The sample holds about 1.1 million clones, approximately 80% seen once. The source material was memory CD4+ T cells from PBMCs. Receptor source: a man between 18 and 35 years old in good health. Some clones in this sample may be carry-over from other donors' samples. Both conserved end residues are part of each CDR3. A D gene is named only where the DNA matches it firmly. Not every row has a clone size; where given, it reads once, few, many or a size class.

D gene: NA
V gene: TRBV4-1
J gene: TRBJ2-7
clone size: many
CDR3 protein: CASSDVGQASYEQYF
CDR3 DNA: TGCGCCAGCAGTGACGTAGGGCAGGCCTCCTACGAGCAGTACTTC

D gene: NA
V gene: TRBV19
J gene: TRBJ1-1
clone size: NA
CDR3 protein: CASSIIFGGGSNTEAFF
CDR3 DNA: TGTGCCAGTAGTATTATTTTCGGCGGGGGGTCGAACACTGAAGCTTTCTTT

D gene: NA
V gene: TRBV19
J gene: TRBJ1-2
clone size: NA
CDR3 protein: CASSGPAFGDSYGYTF
CDR3 DNA: TGTGCCAGTAGTGGCCCCGCTTTTGGAGATTCCTATGGCTACACCTTC

D gene: NA
V gene: TRBV18
J gene: TRBJ2-1
clone size: once
CDR3 protein: CASSPPGGRAWNEQFF
CDR3 DNA: TGTGCCAGCTCACCTCCGGGTGGCAGGGCATGGAATGAGCAGTTCTTC

D gene: TRBD2
V gene: TRBV5-6
J gene: TRBJ2-7
clone size: many
CDR3 protein: CASSPSSGSRYEQYF
CDR3 DNA: TGTGCCAGCAGCCCTTCTAGCGGGAGTCGGTACGAGCAGTACTTC

D gene: NA
V gene: TRBV18
J gene: TRBJ2-3
clone size: NA
CDR3 protein: CASSPRTGTDTQYF
CDR3 DNA: TGTGCCAGCTCACCGAGAACAGGCACAGATACGCAGTATTTT

D gene: NA
V gene: TRBV15
J gene: TRBJ1-4
clone size: NA
CDR3 protein: CATSGFGEKLFF
CDR3 DNA: TGTGCCACCTCGGGGTTCGGGGAAAAACTGTTTTTT

D gene: TRBD2
V gene: TRBV7-3
J gene: TRBJ2-1
clone size: few
CDR3 protein: CASRTGLAGDEQFF
CDR3 DNA: TGTGCCAGCAGGACCGGACTAGCGGGAGATGAGCAGTTCTTC

D gene: NA
V gene: TRBV27
J gene: TRBJ1-1
clone size: NA
CDR3 protein: CASSFGTEAFF
CDR3 DNA: TGTGCCAGCAGTTTCGGAACTGAAGCTTTCTTT

D gene: NA
V gene: TRBV28
J gene: TRBJ1-2
clone size: NA
CDR3 protein: CASTTLQGFDYTF
CDR3 DNA: TGTGCCAGCACCACCCTGCAGGGTTTTGACTACACCTTC

D gene: TRBD1
V gene: TRBV7-3
J gene: TRBJ1-1
clone size: once
CDR3 protein: CASSSDGQGATEAFF
CDR3 DNA: TGTGCCAGCAGCTCAGATGGACAGGGGGCAACTGAAGCTTTCTTT

D gene: TRBD2
V gene: TRBV6-1
J gene: TRBJ2-1
clone size: once
CDR3 protein: CASSERSWGRAPNEQFF
CDR3 DNA: TGTGCCAGCAGTGAACGGTCGTGGGGGAGGGCCCCAAATGAGCAGTTCTTC

D gene: NA
V gene: TRBV2
J gene: TRBJ2-2
clone size: NA
CDR3 protein: CASRPNTGELFF
CDR3 DNA: TGTGCCAGCAGGCCCAACACCGGGGAGCTGTTTTTT

D gene: NA
V gene: TRBV9
J gene: TRBJ2-5
clone size: NA
CDR3 protein: CASSVTAYQETQYF
CDR3 DNA: TGTGCCAGCAGCGTCACAGCGTACCAAGAGACCCAGTACTTC

D gene: NA
V gene: TRBV2
J gene: TRBJ2-7
clone size: NA
CDR3 protein: CASSRGYGIYF
CDR3 DNA: TGTGCCAGCAGTCGCGGGTACGGGATATACTTC

D gene: NA
V gene: TRBV18
J gene: TRBJ2-1
clone size: NA
CDR3 protein: CASSPPQGSSYNEQFF
CDR3 DNA: TGTGCCAGCTCACCACCCCAAGGAAGCTCCTACAATGAGCAGTTCTTC

D gene: NA
V gene: TRBV6-6
J gene: TRBJ2-2
clone size: NA
CDR3 protein: CASSYLGTGELFF
CDR3 DNA: TGTGCCAGCAGTTACCTCGGCACCGGGGAGCTGTTTTTT

D gene: NA
V gene: TRBV28
J gene: TRBJ2-5
clone size: NA
CDR3 protein: CASSLLSAGGDEQYF
CDR3 DNA: TGTGCCAGCAGTTTACTCTCGGCAGGGGGGGATGAGCAGTACTTC

D gene: NA
V gene: TRBV30
J gene: TRBJ2-3
clone size: once
CDR3 protein: CAWSVGSVDTQYF
CDR3 DNA: TGTGCCTGGAGTGTGGGAAGCGTCGATACGCAGTATTTT

D gene: TRBD2
V gene: TRBV29-1
J gene: TRBJ2-4
clone size: NA
CDR3 protein: CSVGGGPTNIQYF
CDR3 DNA: TGCAGCGTTGGCGGGGGGCCGACGAACATTCAGTACTTC

D gene: NA
V gene: TRBV11-2
J gene: TRBJ2-5
clone size: NA
CDR3 protein: CASSLLVRVGSRETQYF
CDR3 DNA: TGTGCCAGCAGCTTATTGGTCAGGGTGGGTTCACGGGAGACCCAGTACTTC

D gene: NA
V gene: TRBV11-2
J gene: TRBJ1-1
clone size: NA
CDR3 protein: CASSLGWTESEAFF
CDR3 DNA: TGTGCCAGCAGCTTAGGGTGGACAGAATCTGAAGCTTTCTTT

D gene: NA
V gene: TRBV21-1
J gene: TRBJ1-2
clone size: NA
CDR3 protein: CASSPRHKGGGYTF
CDR3 DNA: TGTGCCAGCAGCCCCAGACACAAGGGGGGGGGCTACACCTTC

D gene: TRBD1
V gene: TRBV27
J gene: TRBJ2-7
clone size: NA
CDR3 protein: CASSLRDREIYEQYF
CDR3 DNA: TGTGCCAGCAGCCTTAGGGACAGGGAGATCTACGAGCAGTACTTC

D gene: TRBD2
V gene: TRBV7-2
J gene: TRBJ2-1
clone size: NA
CDR3 protein: CASSTSGTSYNEQFF
CDR3 DNA: TGTGCCAGCAGCACTAGCGGGACGAGCTACAATGAGCAGTTCTTC

D gene: NA
V gene: TRBV7-9
J gene: TRBJ2-3
clone size: many
CDR3 protein: CASSEGLDTQYF
CDR3 DNA: TGTGCCAGCAGCGAGGGTTTGGATACGCAGTATTTT

D gene: TRBD2
V gene: TRBV29-1
J gene: TRBJ2-1
clone size: NA
CDR3 protein: CSVEAGGLAGDSYNEQFF
CDR3 DNA: TGCAGCGTTGAAGCAGGGGGACTAGCGGGAGACTCCTACAATGAGCAGTTCTTC

D gene: NA
V gene: TRBV6-5
J gene: TRBJ2-7
clone size: NA
CDR3 protein: CASSYSMTGRRYEQYF
CDR3 DNA: TGTGCCAGCAGTTACTCGATGACAGGTCGCCGCTACGAGCAGTACTTC

D gene: NA
V gene: TRBV10-2
J gene: TRBJ2-1
clone size: NA
CDR3 protein: CASSQAPGAEQFF
CDR3 DNA: TGCGCCAGCAGCCAAGCACCCGGTGCTGAGCAGTTCTTC

D gene: NA
V gene: TRBV5-1
J gene: TRBJ1-2
clone size: NA
CDR3 protein: CASSLDVGRGGYTF
CDR3 DNA: TGCGCCAGCAGCTTGGACGTGGGCAGGGGCGGCTACACCTTC

D gene: NA
V gene: TRBV5-4
J gene: TRBJ2-7
clone size: NA
CDR3 protein: CASSAGRRVGEQYF
CDR3 DNA: TGTGCCAGCAGCGCTGGAAGGCGGGTGGGGGAGCAGTACTTC